This TCR beta chain was retrieved from a study of intratumoral heterogeneity in liver cancer. Germline V CDR1 and CDR2: MNHEY, SVGEGT. J lost 0 bases, V lost 2 bases, and 5 bases had no gene match. There are 16 residues in the CDR3. Produced via immunoSEQ multiplex PCR; TCRdb's table is partial and in-frame only. Among roughly 5,700 clones listed, 68% were seen once. The material sequenced was tumor-adjacent normal tissue, taken before any cancer treatment. The chain carries TRBV6-2 or TRBV6-3 and TRBJ2-3; 7 nucleotides agree with TRBD2. This sequence originates from a man aged 65-85 years with hepatocellular carcinoma. The CDR3 loop reads CASSYGGEGSTDTQYF. The CDR3 DNA sequence: TGTGCCAGCAGTTACGGGGGGGAAGGGAGCACAGATACGCAGTATTTT.